The 5 T cell receptor beta chains listed next were all sequenced from one sample in a study of cytomegalovirus exposure and HLA in healthy donors. Researchers ran the PCR with 60 Vbeta and 13 Jbeta primers. Profiled with immunoSEQ multiplex PCR; TCRdb holds only in-frame clones, not every one. Here the sample spans about 80,000 clones, approximately 67% being singletons. Sample: PBMCs. All receptors derive from a male donor in good health and CMV-seropositive.

The chain couples TRBV28 to TRBJ1-1, with 7 positions matching TRBD1. The germline CDR1 and CDR2 sequences are MDHEN and SYDVKM. The CDR3 loop spans 15 amino acids. The V gene end was trimmed by 4 bases and the J gene end by 7 bases; junction bases not matched to a gene: 12. DNA of the CDR3: TGTGCCAGCAGTTCCTTAGGGGGCGGTTCCAATGAAGCTTTCTTT. This sequence encodes CASSSLGGGSNEAFF.

The genes are TRBV29-1 and TRBJ2-7, with TRBD1 matching over 9 bases. The trim removed 3 bases at V and 5 bases at J, leaving 8 bases unmatched. The V gene's germline CDR1 is SQVTM and CDR2 ANQGSEA. The CDR3 totals 14 residues. CDR3 region: CSVEGQGKVNEQYF. The CDR3 nucleotides are TGCAGCGTTGAGGGACAGGGCAAAGTTAACGAGCAGTACTTC.

This clone was counted a single time. The chain has TRBV19 and TRBJ2-7; TRBD1 aligns across 7 bases. The CDR3 has 15 residues. Germline-derived CDR1 and CDR2 are LNHDA and SQIVND (reference sequence). Unmatched junction bases numbered 9, after V lost 6 bases and J lost 1 base. CDR3 residues: CASSITGAQSYEQYF. CDR3 nucleotides: TGTGCCAGTAGCATTACAGGGGCCCAATCCTACGAGCAGTACTTC.

This clone turned up a few times. The chain links TRBV19 to TRBJ1-1; D not certain. The V end was cut by 5 bases, the J end by 1 base, with 5 bases between. This CDR3 spans 12 amino acids. The germline V gene has CDR1 LNHDA and CDR2 SQIVND (reference sequence). The CDR3 sequence is CASSAGNTEAFF. The CDR3 DNA reads TGTGCCAGTAGTGCAGGGAACACTGAAGCTTTCTTT. Supplemented by reference TRBV19 and TRBJ1-1, the full variable domain reads DGGITQSPKYLFRKEGQNVTLSCEQNLNHDAMYWYRQDPGQGLRLIYYSQIVNDFQKGDIAEGYSVSREKKESFPLTVTSAQKNPTAFYLCASSAGNTEAFFGQGTRLTVV.

The chain joins TRBV27 to TRBJ2-7; TRBD1 matches at 7 bases. Germline-derived CDR1 and CDR2 are MNHEY and SMNVEV (reference sequence). V lost 3 bases, J lost 0 bases, and 5 bases stayed unmatched. This CDR3 comprises 15 residues. CDR3 loop: CASSLRTGFSYEQYF. The CDR3 nucleotides read TGTGCCAGCAGTTTGAGGACAGGCTTCTCCTACGAGCAGTACTTC.